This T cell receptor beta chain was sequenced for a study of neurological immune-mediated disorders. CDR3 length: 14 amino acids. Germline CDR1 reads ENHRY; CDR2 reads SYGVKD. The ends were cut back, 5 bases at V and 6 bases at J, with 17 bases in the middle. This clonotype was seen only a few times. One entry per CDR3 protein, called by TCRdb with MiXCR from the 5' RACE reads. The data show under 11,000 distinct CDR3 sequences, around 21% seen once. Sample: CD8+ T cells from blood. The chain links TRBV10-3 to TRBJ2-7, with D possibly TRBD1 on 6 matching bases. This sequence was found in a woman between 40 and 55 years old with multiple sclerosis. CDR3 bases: TGTGCCATCAGTTATCGGGACATGGTCTCCGAGCAGTACTTC. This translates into CAISYRDMVSEQYF.